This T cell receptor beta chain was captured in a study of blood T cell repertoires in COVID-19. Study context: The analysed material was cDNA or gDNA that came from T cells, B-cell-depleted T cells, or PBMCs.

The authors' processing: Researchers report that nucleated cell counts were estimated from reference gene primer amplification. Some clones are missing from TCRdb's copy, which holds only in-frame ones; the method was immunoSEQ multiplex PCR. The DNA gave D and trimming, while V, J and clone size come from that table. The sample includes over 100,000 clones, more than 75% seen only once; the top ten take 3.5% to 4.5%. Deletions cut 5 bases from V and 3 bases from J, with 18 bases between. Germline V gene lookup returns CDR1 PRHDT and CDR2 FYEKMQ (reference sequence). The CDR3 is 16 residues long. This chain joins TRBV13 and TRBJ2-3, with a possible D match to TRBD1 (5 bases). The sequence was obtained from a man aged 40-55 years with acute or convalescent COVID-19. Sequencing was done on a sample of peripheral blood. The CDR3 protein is CASSGEIQGRTDTQYF. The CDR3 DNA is TGTGCCAGCAGCGGTGAAATCCAGGGTAGGACAGATACGCAGTATTTT.